This record looks at one T cell receptor beta chain sequence and its context. Its antigen remains unidentified. The CDR3 has 18 amino acids. Germline CDR1 reads LNHNV; CDR2 reads YYDKDF (reference sequence). The germline V and J ends were trimmed by 0 bases and 0 bases, with 15 bases remaining between them. This sample was taken from a study of T-cell memory formation after mild COVID-19. Across the study: Largely donor-specific TCR clusters were found. Notes on the study in general: Pre-infection memory already had some responding clones, implying cross-reactive memory joined. Contracting clones from day 15 to 85 had balanced CD4/CD8; later expanders favoured CD4+.

TCRdb re-derived calls from the 5' RACE reads in MiXCR, one entry per CDR3 protein. The data contain around 140,000 distinct CDR3 sequences, roughly a quarter of them singletons. This receptor was identified in an adult woman who had mild COVID-19 (a few samples of this study predate the infection). Cell type and time point are not known. The V call is TRBV15, the J call TRBJ1-5; D is unclear. Sequenced sample: PBMCs or a T cell subset sorted from them (not recorded which). DNA of the CDR3: TGTGCCACCAGCAGAGATCCCAGCGACACCTATAGCAATCAGCCCCAGCATTTT. Protein: CATSRDPSDTYSNQPQHF.